This entry features one T cell receptor beta chain sequence. Its antigen is unknown. Unique molecular identifiers were carried by the TCR beta cDNA libraries. TCRdb re-analysed the PCR reads in MiXCR, keeping a single row per CDR3 protein. The table records roughly 670,000 distinct CDR3 sequences, 55% to 70% of them present only once. This sample was taken from a study of post-analysis software for immune sequencing data. At the level of the study: The cohort encompassed relapsing-remitting, secondary progressive and progressive-relapsing multiple sclerosis disease courses. Overall study results and limits: Five TRBV segments, including TRBV5-6, TRBV5-1 and TRBV20-1, were more frequent in patients than controls. Same-batch preparations were strongly co-clustered by F measure. Normalized Chao1 diversity in multiple sclerosis patients fell significantly below that of controls.

J gave up 4 bases and V 8 bases, and 9 bases lay outside the gene matches. Germline CDR1 SGHRS, CDR2 YFSETQ. The CDR3 is 15 amino acids. Sequenced input: blood. The origin of this receptor is a girl aged 2-10 years with multiple sclerosis. This rearrangement joins TRBV5-1 to TRBJ2-5; TRBD2 matches 12 bases. CDR3 protein: CASSTSGGSGETQYF. The CDR3 DNA reads TGCGCCAGTAGCACTAGCGGGGGGTCCGGAGAGACCCAGTACTTC.